A selection of T cell receptor beta chains follows, all from one sample in a study of blood T cells in healthy people across ages. Via MiXCR, TCRdb re-called the 5' RACE reads, giving one row per CDR3 protein. The sample lists 1.4 million to 1.5 million distinct CDR3 sequences, 42% occurring once. Sample: blood. These receptors originate from a woman between 18 and 29 years old in good health. Each CDR3 is given with its conserved first and last residue. The order of the fields is clone size, D gene, V gene, J gene, CDR3 protein, CDR3 DNA. A D gene is named only where the DNA matches it firmly. The size field is filled for only some rows; it gives once, few, many or a size class.

few,.,TRBV21-1,TRBJ1-1,CASSDPGVVEGGTEAFF,TGTGCCAGCAGCGACCCGGGAGTAGTTGAAGGGGGGACTGAAGCTTTCTTT
.,.,TRBV10-3,TRBJ2-7,CAIMDTFSYEQYF,TGTGCCATCATGGACACCTTCTCCTACGAGCAGTACTTC
few,TRBD2,TRBV6-5,TRBJ2-1,CASSYGAGDNEQFF,TGTGCCAGCAGTTACGGGGCGGGGGACAATGAGCAGTTCTTC
.,TRBD2,TRBV7-6,TRBJ2-3,CASSRLAGPSTDTQYF,TGTGCCAGCAGCCGTCTAGCGGGGCCGAGCACAGATACGCAGTATTTT
.,TRBD1,TRBV27,TRBJ1-2,CASSKRQGSGYTF,TGTGCCAGCAGTAAGCGACAGGGGTCTGGCTACACCTTC
.,.,TRBV4-1,TRBJ1-6,CAGSQKGTPPWDSPLHF,TGCGCCGGCAGCCAAAAAGGGACGCCTCCATGGGATTCACCCCTCCACTTT
few,.,TRBV5-5,TRBJ2-3,CASSFKGPSNTQYF,TGTGCCAGCAGCTTTAAGGGCCCTTCGAATACGCAGTATTTT
few,.,TRBV25-1,TRBJ2-1,CASSPTGENYNEQFF,TGTGCCAGCAGCCCGACGGGAGAAAACTACAATGAGCAGTTCTTC
few,.,TRBV27,TRBJ2-3,CASSFSGEGTDTQYF,TGTGCCAGCAGTTTCTCCGGAGAAGGCACAGATACGCAGTATTTT
few,TRBD2,TRBV9,TRBJ2-5,CASSVVASGGFDQETQYF,TGTGCCAGCAGCGTAGTTGCTAGCGGGGGTTTTGACCAAGAGACCCAGTACTTC